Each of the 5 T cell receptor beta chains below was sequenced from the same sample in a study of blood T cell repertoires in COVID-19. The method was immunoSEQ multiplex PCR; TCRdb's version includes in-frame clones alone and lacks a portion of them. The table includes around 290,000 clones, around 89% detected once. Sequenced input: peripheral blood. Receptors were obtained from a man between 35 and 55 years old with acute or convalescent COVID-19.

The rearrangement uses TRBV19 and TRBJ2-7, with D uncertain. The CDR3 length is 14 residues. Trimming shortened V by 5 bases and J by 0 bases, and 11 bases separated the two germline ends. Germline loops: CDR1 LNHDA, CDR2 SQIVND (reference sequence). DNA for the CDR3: TGTGCCAGTAGTCCACGCTCCAGCTCCTACGAGCAGTACTTC. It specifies CASSPRSSSYEQYF.

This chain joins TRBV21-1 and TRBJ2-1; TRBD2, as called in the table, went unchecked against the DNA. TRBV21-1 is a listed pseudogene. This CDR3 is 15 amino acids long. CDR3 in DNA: TGTGCCAGCAGCAAAGAAGATTTTTCGGGCAATGAGCAGTTCTTC. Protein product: CASSKEDFSGNEQFF.

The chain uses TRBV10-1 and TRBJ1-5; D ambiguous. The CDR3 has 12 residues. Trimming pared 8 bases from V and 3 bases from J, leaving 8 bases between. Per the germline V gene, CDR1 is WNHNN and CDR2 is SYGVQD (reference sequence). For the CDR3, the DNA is TGCGCCAGCCGAGGAGCCAATCAGCCCCAGCATTTT. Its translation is CASRGANQPQHF.

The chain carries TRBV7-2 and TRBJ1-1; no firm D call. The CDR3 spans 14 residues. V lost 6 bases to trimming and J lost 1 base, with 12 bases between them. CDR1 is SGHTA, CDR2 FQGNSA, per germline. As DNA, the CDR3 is TGTGCCAGCAGTTACCAGAACCAGAACACTGAAGCTTTCTTT. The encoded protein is CASSYQNQNTEAFF.

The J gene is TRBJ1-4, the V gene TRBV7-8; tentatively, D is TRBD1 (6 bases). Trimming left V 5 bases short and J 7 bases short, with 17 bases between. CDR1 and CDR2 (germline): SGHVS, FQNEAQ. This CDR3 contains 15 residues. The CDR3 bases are TGTGCCAGCAGCCCCTCCAGGCCAGGGGTTGAAAAACTGTTTTTT. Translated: CASSPSRPGVEKLFF.